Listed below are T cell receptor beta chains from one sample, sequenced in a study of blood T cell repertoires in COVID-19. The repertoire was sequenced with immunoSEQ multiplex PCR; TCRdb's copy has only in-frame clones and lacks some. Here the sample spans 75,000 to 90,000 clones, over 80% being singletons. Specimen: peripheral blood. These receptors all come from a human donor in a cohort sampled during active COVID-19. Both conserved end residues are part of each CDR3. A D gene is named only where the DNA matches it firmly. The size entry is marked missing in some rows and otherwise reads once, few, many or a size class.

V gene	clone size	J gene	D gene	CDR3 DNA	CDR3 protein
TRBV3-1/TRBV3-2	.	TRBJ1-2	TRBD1	TGTGCCAGCAGCCCGCGGGACAGGGGAGGCTATGGCTACACCTTC	CASSPRDRGGYGYTF
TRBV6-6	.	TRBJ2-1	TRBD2	TGTGCCAGCAGTTTAGCGGGAGGGCCCTCCAATGAGCAGTTCTTC	CASSLAGGPSNEQFF
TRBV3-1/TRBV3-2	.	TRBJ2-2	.	TGTGCCAGCAGCCAAGGGTTAGCCTCGAACACCGGGGAGCTGTTTTTT	CASSQGLASNTGELFF
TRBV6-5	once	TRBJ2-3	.	TGTGCCAGCAGGATTAACGGGGAGACGCAGTATTTT	CASRINGETQYF
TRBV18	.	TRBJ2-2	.	TGTGCCAGCTCACCAGTGGGGCCCGGGGAGCTGTTTTTT	CASSPVGPGELFF
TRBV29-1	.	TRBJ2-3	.	TGCAGCGTTGAAAAGGGGCTCGGAGATACGCAGTATTTT	CSVEKGLGDTQYF
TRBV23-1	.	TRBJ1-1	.	TGCGCCAGCAGTCAATCTCGGACAGTCGGTTGTGACACTGAAGCTTTCTTT	CASSQSRTVGCDTEAFF
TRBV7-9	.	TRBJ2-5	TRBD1	TGTGCCAGCAGCTTAGTGGGCAGGGGGTTGACCCAGTACTTC	CASSLVGRGLTQYF
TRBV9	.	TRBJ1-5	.	TGTGCCAGCAGCGTGGGCAGGCAGCCCCAGCATTTT	CASSVGRQPQHF
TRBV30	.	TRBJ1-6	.	TGTGCCTGGAGTGCCGGACAAGCCTTGGCACCCCTCCACTTT	CAWSAGQALAPLHF
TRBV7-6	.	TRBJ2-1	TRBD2	TGTGCCAGCAGCTTCGTAGCGGGGAATGAGCAGTTCTTC	CASSFVAGNEQFF
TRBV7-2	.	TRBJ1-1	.	TGTGCCAGCAGCGTATACAGGGCAGGGACTGAAGCTTTCTTT	CASSVYRAGTEAFF
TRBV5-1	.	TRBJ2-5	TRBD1	TGCGCCAGCAGCTTGGCGCGGACAGGGGGCTCGGGGGTACAAGAGACCCAGTACTTC	CASSLARTGGSGVQETQYF
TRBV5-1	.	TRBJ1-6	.	TGCGCCAGCAGCTTCGGGGACTCCTATAATTCACCCCTCCACTTT	CASSFGDSYNSPLHF
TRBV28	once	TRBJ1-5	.	TGTGCCAGCAGCTTATGGACGGGGCAGCCCCAGCATTTT	CASSLWTGQPQHF
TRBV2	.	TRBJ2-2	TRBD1	TGTGCCAGCAGTCAAAGACAGGGGGCCACCGGGGAGCTGTTTTTT	CASSQRQGATGELFF
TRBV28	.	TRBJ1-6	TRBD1	TGTGCCAGTGGCCTAGGGGGACAGGGAAATTCACCCCTCCACTTT	CASGLGGQGNSPLHF
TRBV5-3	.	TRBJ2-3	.	TGTGCCAGAAGCTTGTGCGGGGTGGGGCAGTATTTT	CARSLCGVGQYF
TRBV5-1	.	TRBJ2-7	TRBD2	TGCGCCAGCAGGTCCGGGACTAGCGGGGGGGCTTACGAGCAGTACTTC	CASRSGTSGGAYEQYF
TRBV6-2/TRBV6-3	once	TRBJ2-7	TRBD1	TGTGCCAGCAGCCCAAGACAGGGGAGGCTGTACTTC	CASSPRQGRLYF
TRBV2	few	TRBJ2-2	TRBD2	TGTGCCAGCGACGGTCTAGCGGGGAACACCGGGGAGCTGTTTTTT	CASDGLAGNTGELFF
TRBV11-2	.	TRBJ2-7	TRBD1	TGTGCCAGCAGATCCGGGACAGGGTCCATTTACGAGCAGTACTTC	CASRSGTGSIYEQYF
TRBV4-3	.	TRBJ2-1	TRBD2	TGCGCCAGCAGCCAATCGGGGGGAAGCTACAATGAGCAGTTCTTC	CASSQSGGSYNEQFF